These 22 T cell receptor beta chains share one sample of origin, sequenced in a study of shared clonotypes between healthy human individuals. Sequencing was performed with immunoSEQ multiplex PCR; in TCRdb, only in-frame clones are kept and a portion is missing. Here the sample spans approximately 2.5 million clones, just over 90% being singletons. Sequencing was done on a sample of naive CD4+ T cells sorted from blood. Indicated subset: CD45RA+ positively selected. The receptors shown here come from a man aged 18 to 30 in good health.

V is TRBV6-5 and J is TRBJ2-3; D gene uncertain. The V gene's germline CDR1 is MNHEY and CDR2 SVGAGI. V gave up 6 bases and J gave up 4 bases, with 11 bases separating them. This CDR3 comprises 13 residues. In nucleotides, the CDR3 is TGTGCCAGCAGCGGCGACACTTCAGATACGCAGTATTTT. It is translated as CASSGDTSDTQYF.

This chain joins TRBV18 and TRBJ2-2, with D tentatively TRBD2 (6 bases). CDR3 length equals 16 residues. V gave up 4 bases and J gave up 6 bases, with 18 bases separating them. Germline V CDR1 and CDR2: KGHSH, LQKENI. CDR3: CASSLTGVVTSGELFF. The DNA of the CDR3 is TGTGCCAGCTCACTAACGGGAGTTGTAACGTCCGGGGAGCTGTTTTTT. The whole variable domain, filled in from reference TRBV18 and TRBJ2-2, reads NAGVMQNPRHLVRRRGQEARLRCSPMKGHSHVYWYRQLPEEGLKFMVYLQKENIIDESGMPKERFSAEFPKEGPSILRIQQVVRGDSAAYFCASSLTGVVTSGELFFGEGSRLTVL.

The chain combines TRBV5-1 with TRBJ1-1; 7 bases align to TRBD1. The V and J ends lost 5 bases and 7 bases, in that order; junction bases with no gene match: 8. CDR3 length: 13 amino acids. Germline V gene data show CDR1 as SGHRS and CDR2 as YFSETQ. DNA of the CDR3: TGCGCCAGCAGACTAACAGGGGACCTTGAAGCTTTCTTT. This translates into CASRLTGDLEAFF.

The chain joins TRBV7-2 to TRBJ2-1; TRBD2 matches at 13 bases. The length of the CDR3 is 16 residues. From germline, CDR1 is SGHTA and CDR2 FQGNSA. The J segment lost 9 bases and the V segment lost 2 bases, leaving 7 bases of the junction unmatched. The CDR3, as DNA: TGTGCCAGCAGCTTACCGGGACTAGCGGGGCTCACTGAGCAGTTCTTC. Translated, it gives CASSLPGLAGLTEQFF.

As for this clone: Other nucleotide sequences in the sample specify the same CDR3. The chain recombines TRBV28 with TRBJ2-7, with 7 bases identical to TRBD2. CDR3 length: 15 amino acids. Unmatched junction bases numbered 7, after V lost 5 bases and J lost 0 bases. Germline V gene lookup returns CDR1 MDHEN and CDR2 SYDVKM. DNA of the CDR3: TGTGCCAGCAGTCGGACCGGGGGGAGCTCCTACGAGCAGTACTTC. Encoded protein: CASSRTGGSSYEQYF. Full variable domain (rest looked up from reference TRBV28 and TRBJ2-7): DVKVTQSSRYLVKRTGEKVFLECVQDMDHENMFWYRQDPGLGLRLIYFSYDVKMKEKGDIPEGYSVSREKKERFSLILESASTNQTSMYLCASSRTGGSSYEQYFGPGTRLTVT.

The V gene is TRBV19, the J gene TRBJ1-5, with D tentatively TRBD1 (6 bases). Germline CDR1 and CDR2: LNHDA and SQIVND (reference sequence). This CDR3 comprises 16 residues. The V end lost 4 bases, the J end lost 0 bases, and 13 bases lay between the germline ends. The CDR3, as DNA: TGTGCCAGTAGTACCCTGGGGACATATAGCAATCAGCCCCAGCATTTT. Translating gives CASSTLGTYSNQPQHF.

The CDR3 DNA follows: TGCGCCAGCAGTGAGGTGGTGGATACGCAGTATTTT. Translation gives CASSEVVDTQYF. The chain recombines TRBV10-1 with TRBJ2-3, with D unclear. Per germline, CDR1 WNHNN and CDR2 SYGVQD (reference sequence). This CDR3 has 12 amino acids. Deletions cut 2 bases from V and 6 bases from J, with 6 bases between.

About this clone itself: Other DNA sequences in this sample translate to the same CDR3. This chain joins TRBV5-4 and TRBJ2-2; TRBD2 is a possible D gene (6 bases). Per germline, CDR1 SGHNT and CDR2 YYREEE (reference sequence). V lost 0 bases to trimming and J lost 6 bases, with 6 bases between them. The CDR3 is 13 amino acids. As DNA, the CDR3 is TGTGCCAGCAGCTTGGGCGGGGCCGGGGAGCTGTTTTTT. Translated, it gives CASSLGGAGELFF.

The chain joins TRBV6-5 to TRBJ2-3; 7 positions match TRBD1. With V trimmed by 5 bases and J by 6 bases, 5 bases remained unmatched. The germline CDR1 and CDR2 sequences are MNHEY and SVGAGI. The CDR3 has 13 amino acids. CDR3 sequence reads: CASSRQGVDTQYF. The CDR3 DNA reads as TGTGCCAGCAGTCGACAGGGAGTCGATACGCAGTATTTT.

The rearrangement uses TRBV7-2 and TRBJ2-3; TRBD2 might be the D (6 bases). The CDR3 loop spans 15 amino acids. The ends were cut back, 1 base at V and 6 bases at J, with 14 bases in the middle. Germline lookup yields CDR1 SGHTA and CDR2 FQGNSA. This CDR3 reads CASSLVRERVDTQYF. DNA of the CDR3: TGTGCCAGCAGCTTAGTTCGGGAGAGAGTCGATACGCAGTATTTT.

This sequence joins TRBV5-6 and TRBJ2-3, with D unresolved. CDR1 SGHDT and CDR2 YYEEEE come from the germline V gene. V lost 6 bases to trimming and J lost 7 bases, with 15 bases between them. The CDR3 runs 13 residues. The CDR3 sequence is CASTVDRSNTQYF. The CDR3 DNA is TGTGCCAGCACCGTCGACCGCTCTAATACGCAGTATTTT.

V is TRBV5-3 and J is TRBJ2-3, with D possibly being TRBD1 (5 bases). Being an ORF, TRBV5-3 has a function that is uncertain. With 2 bases removed from V and 3 bases from J, the gap between germline ends came to 16 bases. CDR3 length: 16 residues. This CDR3 is CARSLDSRPFTDTQYF. CDR3 DNA: TGTGCCAGAAGCTTAGACAGCCGCCCTTTTACAGATACGCAGTATTTT.

The chain recombines TRBV7-9 with TRBJ1-2; D remains unclear. The V gene lost 4 bases and the J gene lost 2 bases, with 11 bases spanning the gap. The CDR3 contains 14 residues. The germline V gene encodes CDR1 SEHNR and CDR2 FQNEAQ (reference sequence). The CDR3 bases are TGTGCCAGCAGCTCCGGGCAGACGAACTATGGCTACACCTTC. Its protein is CASSSGQTNYGYTF.

V is TRBV5-4 and J is TRBJ2-3; D possibly matches TRBD1 or TRBD2 (5 bases each). This CDR3 comprises 14 residues. Trimming stripped 6 bases from V and 2 bases from J, with 13 bases between. Germline CDR1 SGHNT, CDR2 YYREEE (reference sequence). This CDR3 is CASNLLGATDTQYF. Here the CDR3 DNA reads TGTGCCAGCAACTTACTAGGGGCCACAGATACGCAGTATTTT.

The chain employs TRBV18 and TRBJ1-2; no firm D call. CDR3 length equals 12 residues. V lost 6 bases, J lost 1 base, and 6 bases lay in between. Germline lookup yields CDR1 KGHSH and CDR2 LQKENI. The CDR3 sequence: CASSAINYGYTF. The CDR3 region has the DNA TGTGCCAGCTCGGCGATTAACTATGGCTACACCTTC.

This clone came up once. The CDR3 coding sequence is TGTGCCAGCAGTTTCTCGACTAGCGGGAGAAATGAGCAGTTCTTC. Its protein is CASSFSTSGRNEQFF. V gene TRBV27 combines with J gene TRBJ2-1; 12 nucleotides line up with TRBD2. Germline CDR1 reads MNHEY; CDR2 reads SMNVEV (reference sequence). Losses at the gene ends were 3 bases for V and 7 bases for J; bases not matched to a gene: 4. The CDR3 runs 15 residues.

The chain couples TRBV15 to TRBJ1-3; D gene uncertain. Germline values: CDR1 LNHNV, CDR2 YYDKDF (reference sequence). V lost 0 bases to trimming and J lost 7 bases, with 13 bases between them. The CDR3 has 15 residues. This CDR3 reads CATSRDPGFENTIYF. CDR3 coding DNA: TGTGCCACCAGCAGAGATCCGGGGTTTGAGAACACCATATATTTT.

The V gene is TRBV6-5, the J gene TRBJ1-2, with 7 bases that match TRBD1. Germline CDR1 MNHEY, CDR2 SVGAGI. The junction had 7 bases not matched to a gene; V was cut back by 0 bases and J by 6 bases. The length of the CDR3 is 15 residues. CDR3 coding DNA: TGTGCCAGCAGTTACTCGGGGATACAGGGGAATGGCTACACCTTC. Amino acids: CASSYSGIQGNGYTF.

The chain combines TRBV19 with TRBJ1-5; TRBD1 matches at 7 bases. J gave up 2 bases and V 1 base, and 5 bases lay outside the gene matches. The length of the CDR3 is 16 residues. Per the germline V gene, CDR1 is LNHDA and CDR2 is SQIVND (reference sequence). CDR3 sequence reads: CASSIGQGIGNQPQHF. CDR3 DNA sequence: TGTGCCAGTAGTATAGGACAGGGAATTGGCAATCAGCCCCAGCATTTT.

V gene TRBV6-6 combines with J gene TRBJ1-5, with 10 positions matching TRBD1. Germline values: CDR1 MNHNY, CDR2 SVGAGI (reference sequence). The J segment lost 1 base and the V segment lost 6 bases, leaving 6 bases of the junction unmatched. There are 16 residues in the CDR3. The CDR3 DNA follows: TGTGCCAGCAGGGGACAGGGGATTAGCAGCAATCAGCCCCAGCATTTT. Its protein is CASRGQGISSNQPQHF.

In its sample, this clone was seen once. The V call is TRBV29-1, the J call TRBJ2-5; 9 bases line up with TRBD1. This CDR3 is built from 16 residues. Germline V gene sequence: CDR1 SQVTM, CDR2 ANQGSEA. The junction had 17 bases not matched to a gene; V was cut back by 7 bases and J by 5 bases. CDR3 in amino acids: CSAGITRQGGVETQYF. As DNA, the CDR3 is TGCAGCGCCGGAATCACAAGACAGGGGGGAGTCGAGACCCAGTACTTC.

The rearrangement uses TRBV28 and TRBJ1-6; the match to TRBD1 covers 11 bases. In germline, CDR1 is MDHEN, CDR2 SYDVKM. The CDR3 covers 16 residues. The J segment lost 9 bases and the V segment lost 3 bases, leaving 7 bases of the junction unmatched. The CDR3 reads CASSFGTGGFGSPLHF. The CDR3 nucleotides read TGTGCCAGCAGTTTTGGGACAGGGGGTTTCGGTTCACCCCTCCACTTT.